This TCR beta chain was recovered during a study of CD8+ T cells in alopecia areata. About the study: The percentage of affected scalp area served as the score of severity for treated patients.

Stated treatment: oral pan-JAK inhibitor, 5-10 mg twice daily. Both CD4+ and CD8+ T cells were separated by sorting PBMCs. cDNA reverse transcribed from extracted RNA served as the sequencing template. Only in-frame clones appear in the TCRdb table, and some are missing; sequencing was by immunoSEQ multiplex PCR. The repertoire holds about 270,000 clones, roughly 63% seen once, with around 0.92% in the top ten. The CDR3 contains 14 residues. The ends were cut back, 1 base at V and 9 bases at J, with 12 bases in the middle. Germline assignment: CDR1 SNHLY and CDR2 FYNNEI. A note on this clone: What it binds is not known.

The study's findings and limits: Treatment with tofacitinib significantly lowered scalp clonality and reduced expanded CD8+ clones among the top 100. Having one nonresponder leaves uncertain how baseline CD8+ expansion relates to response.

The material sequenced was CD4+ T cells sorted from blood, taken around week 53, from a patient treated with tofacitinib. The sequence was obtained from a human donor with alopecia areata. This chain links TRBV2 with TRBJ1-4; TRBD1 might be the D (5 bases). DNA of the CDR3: TGTGCCAGCAGTGAAGGGGACTCGGTAAAAAAACTGTTTTTT. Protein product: CASSEGDSVKKLFF.